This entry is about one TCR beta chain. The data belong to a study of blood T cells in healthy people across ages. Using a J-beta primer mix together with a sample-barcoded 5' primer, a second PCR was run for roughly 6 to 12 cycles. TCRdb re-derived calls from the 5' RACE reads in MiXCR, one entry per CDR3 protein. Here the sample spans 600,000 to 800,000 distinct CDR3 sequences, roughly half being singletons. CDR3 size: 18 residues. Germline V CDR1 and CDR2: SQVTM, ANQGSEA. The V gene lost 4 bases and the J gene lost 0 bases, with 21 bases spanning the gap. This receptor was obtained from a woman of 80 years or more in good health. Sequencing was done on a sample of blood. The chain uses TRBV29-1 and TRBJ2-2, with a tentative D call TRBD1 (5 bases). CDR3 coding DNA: TGCAGCGTTGGCAGGGATTTCACCGACTTCGCGAACACCGGGGAGCTGTTTTTT. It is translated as CSVGRDFTDFANTGELFF.